The clone carrying this T cell receptor beta chain was detected ten times or more. MiXCR was run by TCRdb on the 5' RACE reads, yielding one entry per CDR3 protein. The sample comprises 500,000 to 700,000 distinct CDR3 sequences, less than 9% of which are singletons, and 1.6% rests with the top ten. This sample stems from a study of identical twins. Trimming pared 7 bases from V and 0 bases from J, leaving 9 bases between. Germline lookup yields CDR1 WNHNN and CDR2 SYGVQD (reference sequence). This CDR3 spans 13 amino acids. The sample was also linked to a second study, of yellow fever vaccine responses in identical twins.

The V gene is TRBV10-1, the J gene TRBJ1-1; the D is unclear. The sample taken for sequencing was PBMCs. This sequence originates from a woman aged 18-35 years in good health. CDR3 bases: TGCGCCAGCACTCCCGCTCTGAACACTGAAGCTTTCTTT. Its protein product is CASTPALNTEAFF.